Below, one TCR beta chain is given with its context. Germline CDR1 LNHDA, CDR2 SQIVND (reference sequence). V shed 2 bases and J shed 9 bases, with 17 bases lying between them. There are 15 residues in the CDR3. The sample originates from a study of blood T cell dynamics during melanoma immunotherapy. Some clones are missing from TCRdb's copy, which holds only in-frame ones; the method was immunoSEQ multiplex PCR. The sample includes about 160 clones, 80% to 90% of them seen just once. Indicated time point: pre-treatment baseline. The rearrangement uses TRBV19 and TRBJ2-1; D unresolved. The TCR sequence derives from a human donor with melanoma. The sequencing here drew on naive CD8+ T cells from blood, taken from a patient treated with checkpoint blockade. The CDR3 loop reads CASSITDSPGVEQFF. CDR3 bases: TGTGCCAGTAGTATAACGGATTCCCCCGGCGTTGAGCAGTTCTTC. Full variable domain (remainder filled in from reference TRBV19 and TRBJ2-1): DGGITQSPKYLFRKEGQNVTLSCEQNLNHDAMYWYRQDPGQGLRLIYYSQIVNDFQKGDIAEGYSVSREKKESFPLTVTSAQKNPTAFYLCASSITDSPGVEQFFGPGTRLTVL.